Following are 25 T cell receptor beta chains from one sample sequenced in a study of blood T cell repertoires in COVID-19. Using immunoSEQ multiplex PCR, the repertoire was profiled, and TCRdb retains in-frame clones only, with some absent. The repertoire includes about 100,000 clones, around 88% of them detected once, and around 7% sits in the top ten. The sequencing sample was made of peripheral blood. Every receptor here comes from a man over 45 with active or convalescent COVID-19.

The V and J genes are TRBV6-5 and TRBJ1-2; 8 bases are a match to TRBD1. Germline V gives CDR1 MNHEY, CDR2 SVGAGI. Germline trimming cut 5 bases from V and 3 bases from J; bases unmatched to any gene: 8. The CDR3 spans 15 residues. Written as DNA, the CDR3 is TGTGCCAGCAGTCCAGCCAGGGGGCGCGACTATGGCTACACCTTC. Its protein is CASSPARGRDYGYTF.

The rearrangement joins TRBV30 to TRBJ2-2; weak D call: TRBD1 (6 bases). Germline assignment: CDR1 GTSNPN and CDR2 SVGIG (reference sequence). Trimming left V 5 bases short and J 1 base short, with 17 bases between. CDR3 length: 16 amino acids. The CDR3 region is CAWAPGVGGNTGELFF. As DNA, the CDR3 is TGTGCCTGGGCCCCCGGGGTAGGGGGGAACACCGGGGAGCTGTTTTTT.

A remark on this clone: Other DNA variants within this sample encode the same CDR3. The V gene is TRBV19, the J gene TRBJ1-2; D uncertain. The germline gives CDR1 LNHDA, CDR2 SQIVND (reference sequence). Trimming took off 3 bases at V and 4 bases at J, with 9 bases between the two ends. The CDR3 has 13 residues. In DNA form, the CDR3 reads TGTGCCAGTAGTATTGGTCAGATCTATGGCTACACCTTC. It yields the protein CASSIGQIYGYTF.

The chain employs TRBV11-2 and TRBJ2-1; TRBD1 is a possible D gene (6 bases). This CDR3 contains 15 residues. The germline gives CDR1 SGHAT, CDR2 FQNNGV. Between the trimmed V and J ends, which lost 0 bases and 4 bases, there was a span of 10 bases. The DNA for the CDR3 is TGTGCCAGCAGCTTAGACACAGGGTCATACAATGAGCAGTTCTTC. Residues: CASSLDTGSYNEQFF.

The V call is TRBV5-4, the J call TRBJ2-3; D unclear. The CDR3 extends over 19 amino acids. The germline V gene encodes CDR1 SGHNT and CDR2 YYREEE (reference sequence). With 4 bases removed from V and 0 bases from J, the gap between germline ends came to 24 bases. The CDR3 protein is CASSPSVAGPSLSTDTQYF. The CDR3 bases are TGTGCCAGCAGCCCCTCTGTTGCAGGCCCCAGTTTAAGCACAGATACGCAGTATTTT.

This clone was found a few times. The same CDR3 also results from other DNA sequences found in this sample. CDR3 in amino acids: CASSSQGATNEKLFF. CDR3 nucleotide sequence: TGTGCCAGCAGCTCACAGGGTGCAACTAATGAAAAACTGTTTTTT. The rearrangement links TRBV7-2 to TRBJ1-4; a possible D gene is TRBD1 (6 bases). Germline V gene data show CDR1 as SGHTA and CDR2 as FQGNSA. The CDR3 length is 15 residues. Deletions cut 4 bases from V and 0 bases from J, with 9 bases between.

The rearrangement links TRBV7-2 to TRBJ2-7; D remains unclear. Germline CDR1 is SGHTA and CDR2 is FQGNSA. V gave up 5 bases and J gave up 0 bases, with 11 bases separating them. The CDR3 covers 14 residues. CDR3 DNA: TGTGCCAGCAGCCCGTTAGAGGCCTCCTACGAGCAGTACTTC. It translates to CASSPLEASYEQYF. Combining the CDR3 with reference TRBV7-2 and TRBJ2-7 gives the whole variable domain GAGVSQSPSNKVTEKGKDVELRCDPISGHTALYWYRQSLGQGLEFLIYFQGNSAPDKSGLPSDRFSAERTGGSVSTLTIQRTQQEDSAVYLCASSPLEASYEQYFGPGTRLTVT.

DNA for the CDR3: TGCAGCGTTCCAGACTTCGCCGGGGAGACCCAGTACTTC. Amino acids: CSVPDFAGETQYF. This rearrangement joins TRBV29-1 to TRBJ2-5; unclear D gene. This CDR3 contains 13 residues. Trimming took off 5 bases at V and 5 bases at J, with 15 bases between the two ends. Germline V gives CDR1 SQVTM, CDR2 ANQGSEA. The variable domain in full, with the rest retrieved from reference TRBV29-1 and TRBJ2-5, is SAVISQKPSRDICQRGTSLTIQCQVDSQVTMMFWYRQQPGQSLTLIATANQGSEATYESGFVIDKFPISRPNLTFSTLTVSNMSPEDSSIYLCSVPDFAGETQYFGPGTRLLVL.

V gene TRBV11-3 combines with J gene TRBJ2-1, with D unclear. The CDR3 contains 13 residues. Germline values: CDR1 SGHNT, CDR2 YENEEA. The V gene lost 1 base and the J gene lost 8 bases, with 9 bases spanning the gap. The CDR3 sequence is CASSLGRFHEQFF. The CDR3 DNA sequence: TGTGCCAGCAGCTTAGGCAGGTTCCATGAGCAGTTCTTC.

The chain couples TRBV5-1 to TRBJ2-3; 11 bases line up with TRBD2. The germline V gene encodes CDR1 SGHRS and CDR2 YFSETQ. With 3 bases clipped from V and 7 bases from J, the junction kept 10 bases outside the gene matches. The CDR3 totals 16 residues. CDR3 coding DNA: TGCGCCAGCAGCTCGCTAGCGGGAGGCGTGCAGCATACGCAGTATTTT. As protein: CASSSLAGGVQHTQYF.

V is TRBV7-9 and J is TRBJ2-3, with 9 bases fitting TRBD2. There are 15 residues in the CDR3. V gave up 5 bases and J gave up 2 bases; unmatched junction bases: 5. The germline CDR1 and CDR2 sequences are SEHNR and FQNEAQ (reference sequence). Here the CDR3 DNA reads TGTGCCAGCAGCGCCGGGACTAGCACCACAGATACGCAGTATTTT. It encodes CASSAGTSTTDTQYF.

The CDR3 DNA follows: TGTGCCAGCAAACGGGAGAGGGGTACCGGACAGGGGAACACTGAAGCTTTCTTT. It translates to CASKRERGTGQGNTEAFF. The V and J genes are TRBV27 and TRBJ1-1, with 8 bases fitting TRBD1. Trimming cost V 7 bases and J 1 base; bases outside gene matches: 17. Germline CDR1 reads MNHEY; CDR2 reads SMNVEV (reference sequence). The CDR3 spans 18 residues.

The J gene is TRBJ1-4, the V gene TRBV6-5; D remains unclear. Trimming cost V 4 bases and J 0 bases, with 6 bases left between them. This CDR3 has 14 amino acids. Germline CDR1 MNHEY, CDR2 SVGAGI. In nucleotides, the CDR3 is TGTGCCAGCAGTTTGTCGGCAACTAATGAAAAACTGTTTTTT. Protein: CASSLSATNEKLFF.

V gene TRBV6-4 combines with J gene TRBJ2-7; D might be TRBD2 (5 bases). There are 13 residues in the CDR3. Between the trimmed V and J ends, which lost 11 bases and 0 bases, there was a span of 14 bases. Germline values: CDR1 MRHNA, CDR2 SNTAGT. CDR3 DNA: TGTGCCCGGAAGGCGGAGGACTCCTACGAGCAGTACTTC. Its protein is CARKAEDSYEQYF.

This chain connects TRBV4-1 to TRBJ1-5; 8 bases are a match to TRBD1. This CDR3 spans 15 amino acids. J was trimmed by 7 bases and V by 5 bases; bases with no gene match: 10. Germline CDR1 is MGHRA and CDR2 is YSYEKL. The CDR3 DNA follows: TGCGCCAGCAGCTACAAACTGACAGGGGCCCAGCCCCAGCATTTT. As protein: CASSYKLTGAQPQHF.

The chain joins TRBV4-3 to TRBJ1-3; D is perhaps TRBD1 (5 bases). The CDR3 has 13 amino acids. Germline V CDR1 and CDR2: LGHNA, YSLEER. V was shortened by 4 bases and J by 4 bases, with 8 bases between the two germline ends. The CDR3: CASSRGAGNTIYF. The CDR3, as DNA: TGCGCCAGCAGCCGCGGGGCAGGAAACACCATATATTTT.

This chain uses TRBV15 with TRBJ1-2; 7 nucleotides line up with TRBD1. CDR3 length: 13 residues. Germline lookup yields CDR1 LNHNV and CDR2 YYDKDF (reference sequence). With 5 bases clipped from V and 3 bases from J, the junction kept 3 bases outside the gene matches. The DNA for the CDR3 is TGTGCCACCAGCGCCGGGACAGACTATGGCTACACCTTC. Translating gives CATSAGTDYGYTF. Based on the CDR3 plus reference TRBV15 and TRBJ1-2, the full variable domain is DAMVIQNPRYQVTQFGKPVTLSCSQTLNHNVMYWYQQKSSQAPKLLFHYYDKDFNNEADTPDNFQSRRPNTSFCFLDIRSPGLGDTAMYLCATSAGTDYGYTFGSGTRLTVV.

A single count supports this clone. The chain combines TRBV4-1 with TRBJ2-7, with D possibly matching TRBD1 (5 bases). Trimming left V 0 bases short and J 0 bases short, with 9 bases between. Germline CDR1 and CDR2: MGHRA and YSYEKL. There are 15 residues in the CDR3. The CDR3 DNA is TGCGCCAGCAGCCAAGATACCAGGGCCTCCTACGAGCAGTACTTC. Translation: CASSQDTRASYEQYF.

The chain carries TRBV11-3 and TRBJ2-7, with TRBD1 matching 8 bases. Losses at the gene ends were 1 base for V and 3 bases for J; bases not matched to a gene: 5. This CDR3 has 15 amino acids. The germline CDR1 and CDR2 sequences are SGHNT and YENEEA. CDR3: CASSLASTGGYEQYF. The CDR3 coding sequence is TGTGCCAGCAGCTTAGCAAGCACAGGGGGCTACGAGCAGTACTTC.

V usage is TRBV6-5 and J usage is TRBJ2-7; TRBD1 aligns across 9 bases. The length of the CDR3 is 16 residues. The V segment lost 0 bases and the J segment 3 bases; nucleotides outside the gene matches: 6. Germline V gene sequence: CDR1 MNHEY, CDR2 SVGAGI. This CDR3 is CASSYSNSGQGYEQYF. The CDR3 DNA is TGTGCCAGCAGTTACTCGAATTCGGGACAGGGCTACGAGCAGTACTTC.

The chain has TRBV11-2 and TRBJ2-1, with 7 positions matching TRBD2. The CDR3 is made up of 13 amino acids. Germline V CDR1 and CDR2: SGHAT, FQNNGV. V lost 5 bases to trimming and J lost 5 bases; unmatched junction nucleotides: 3. CDR3 coding DNA: TGTGCCAGCAGCACCGGACTAGACAATGAGCAGTTCTTC. Translation: CASSTGLDNEQFF. Full variable domain (rest looked up from reference TRBV11-2 and TRBJ2-1): EAGVAQSPRYKIIEKRQSVAFWCNPISGHATLYWYQQILGQGPKLLIQFQNNGVVDDSQLPKDRFSAERLKGVDSTLKIQPAKLEDSAVYLCASSTGLDNEQFFGPGTRLTVL.

The chain employs TRBV11-2 and TRBJ1-4, with TRBD1 matching over 11 bases. The germline gives CDR1 SGHAT, CDR2 FQNNGV. The CDR3 covers 13 residues. V trimming: 8 bases; J trimming: 7 bases; junction bases outside the gene matches: 3. The CDR3 nucleotides read TGTGCCAGCCGGGGACAGGGGGGTGAAAAACTGTTTTTT. Encoded protein: CASRGQGGEKLFF.

CDR3: CASSKDGGDTEAFF. CDR3 nucleotides: TGTGCCAGCAGTAAGGACGGGGGGGACACTGAAGCTTTCTTT. The chain employs TRBV2 and TRBJ1-1, with D possibly matching TRBD1 (5 bases). Germline loops: CDR1 SNHLY, CDR2 FYNNEI. Trimming took off 5 bases at V and 3 bases at J, with 13 bases between the two ends. This CDR3 is 14 amino acids long.

This clone appeared a single time. The rearrangement joins TRBV6-5 to TRBJ2-7; D is perhaps TRBD1 (6 bases). The CDR3 sequence is 13 residues long. Germline loops: CDR1 MNHEY, CDR2 SVGAGI. Trimming left V 6 bases short and J 2 bases short, with 11 bases between. The CDR3 is CASRETGTYEQYF. CDR3 DNA sequence: TGTGCCAGCAGAGAGACAGGAACCTACGAGCAGTACTTC.

The DNA for the CDR3 is TGTGCCAGCAGTTGGGGGCCTAGCGGGAGGAGGGGTGAGCAGTTCTTC. It translates to CASSWGPSGRRGEQFF. The V call is TRBV28, the J call TRBJ2-1, with 11 bases that match TRBD2. V lost 4 bases, J lost 9 bases, and 11 bases stayed unmatched. The V gene's germline CDR1 is MDHEN and CDR2 SYDVKM. The CDR3 has 16 residues.